Each of the 28 T cell receptor beta chains below was sequenced from the same sample in a study of metastatic and nonmetastatic thyroid tumors. Patients underwent thyroid surgery, and none had received any treatment before it. TCRdb re-called the PCR reads via MiXCR. The data contain some 20,000 clones, roughly a third of them singletons. The sequenced sample consisted of tumor tissue. The source is a female donor with papillary thyroid cancer or a benign thyroid nodule (not recorded which). Some clones in this sample may be carry-over from other donors' samples.

The CDR3 protein is CASSLLPGQVYEQYF. The CDR3 DNA is TGTGCCAGCAGCCTACTCCCGGGACAGGTCTACGAGCAGTACTTC. The rearrangement joins TRBV11-2 to TRBJ2-7; 8 nucleotides agree with TRBD1. This CDR3 region has 15 residues. Germline assignment: CDR1 SGHAT and CDR2 FQNNGV. V shed 5 bases, J shed 3 bases, and the junction held 9 bases outside the gene matches. Filled out from reference TRBV11-2 and TRBJ2-7, the complete variable domain reads EAGVAQSPRYKIIEKRQSVAFWCNPISGHATLYWYQQILGQGPKLLIQFQNNGVVDDSQLPKDRFSAERLKGVDSTLKIQPAKLEDSAVYLCASSLLPGQVYEQYFGPGTRLTVT.

This chain uses TRBV6-1 with TRBJ1-1, with unresolved D. V lost 6 bases and J 2 bases, leaving 10 bases between the germline ends. Germline V lookup: CDR1 MNHNS, CDR2 SASEGT. This CDR3 has 13 residues. The CDR3 spells CASSLNFNTEAFF. In DNA form, the CDR3 reads TGTGCCAGCAGCCTAAACTTTAACACTGAAGCTTTCTTT.

There are a few counts of this clone. J is TRBJ2-1 and V is TRBV6-2 or TRBV6-3; 7 positions agree with TRBD1. Germline-derived CDR1 and CDR2 are MNHEY and SVGEGT. The CDR3 sequence is 15 residues long. V trimming: 2 bases; J trimming: 6 bases; junction bases outside the gene matches: 7. Here the CDR3 reads CASSYRGQERNEQFF. As DNA, the CDR3 is TGTGCCAGCAGTTACCGCGGACAGGAACGCAATGAGCAGTTCTTC.

This clone was detected only a few times. The rearrangement joins TRBV28 to TRBJ2-2; the D gene could be TRBD1 or TRBD2 (7 bases each). Germline CDR1 is MDHEN and CDR2 is SYDVKM. V was cut by 10 bases and J by 6 bases, with 21 bases left in between. The CDR3 has 15 residues. The CDR3 reads CAIRWRQGGSGELFF. The CDR3 DNA is TGTGCCATCAGGTGGAGGCAGGGGGGGTCCGGGGAGCTGTTTTTT.

This clone has ten or more counts. The rearrangement links TRBV19 to TRBJ2-2, with 9 bases fitting TRBD1. J gave up 3 bases and V 11 bases, and 4 bases lay outside the gene matches. From germline, CDR1 is LNHDA and CDR2 SQIVND (reference sequence). The CDR3 has 13 amino acids. CDR3 in amino acids: CASNRGHTGELFF. The CDR3, as DNA: TGTGCCTCGAACAGGGGGCACACCGGGGAGCTGTTTTTT.

The J gene is TRBJ2-7, the V gene TRBV6-1, with a weak D call TRBD2 (7 bases). The CDR3 length is 15 residues. V was clipped by 2 bases and J by 3 bases, with 14 bases between them. Germline-derived CDR1 and CDR2 are MNHNS and SASEGT. The CDR3 nucleotides read TGTGCCAGCAGTGAATCCGGGGGGCCCTACTACGAGCAGTACTTC. Protein product: CASSESGGPYYEQYF.

This rearrangement joins TRBV28 to TRBJ1-6, with D unresolved. The V end was cut by 3 bases, the J end by 7 bases, with 10 bases between. Germline values: CDR1 MDHEN, CDR2 SYDVKM. The CDR3 has 14 amino acids. CDR3 in amino acids: CASSFPEVNSPLHF. CDR3 coding DNA: TGTGCCAGCAGTTTCCCCGAGGTCAATTCACCCCTCCACTTT. Complete variable domain (other parts from reference TRBV28 and TRBJ1-6): DVKVTQSSRYLVKRTGEKVFLECVQDMDHENMFWYRQDPGLGLRLIYFSYDVKMKEKGDIPEGYSVSREKKERFSLILESASTNQTSMYLCASSFPEVNSPLHFGNGTRLTVT.

The chain has TRBV6-1 and TRBJ1-5; 7 bases map to TRBD1. Germline V lookup: CDR1 MNHNS, CDR2 SASEGT. V lost 6 bases and J lost 4; bases outside the gene matches: 0. The length of the CDR3 is 12 residues. The CDR3 DNA follows: TGTGCCAGCAGACAGGGGAATCAGCCCCAGCATTTT. Residues: CASRQGNQPQHF.

This clone was picked up a small number of times. V is TRBV25-1 and J is TRBJ2-2; TRBD2 matches 11 bases. Germline CDR1 is MGHDK and CDR2 is SYGVNS. This CDR3 is built from 20 residues. Germline trimming cut 5 bases from V and 4 bases from J; bases unmatched to any gene: 18. The CDR3 loop is CASSPDRGRLAGLFTGELFF. The CDR3, as DNA: TGTGCCAGCAGTCCCGACAGGGGTAGACTAGCGGGGTTATTCACCGGGGAGCTGTTTTTT.

This clone was found a few times. Written as DNA, the CDR3 is TGCGCCAGCAGTGAGTCAAGGACAGGCCAGTTCTTC. Translation: CASSESRTGQFF. This sequence joins TRBV10-2 and TRBJ2-1, with 7 bases identical to TRBD1. Per the germline V gene, CDR1 is WSHSY and CDR2 is SAAADI. V was pared by 0 bases and J by 13 bases, with 3 bases of the junction left unmatched. The CDR3 has 12 residues.

This chain connects TRBV11-3 to TRBJ2-1; 8 nucleotides match TRBD1. Per the germline V gene, CDR1 is SGHNT and CDR2 is YENEEA. Trimming cost V 5 bases and J 6 bases; bases outside gene matches: 9. This CDR3 has 15 residues. The CDR3 DNA follows: TGTGCCAGCAGCGATCTCCGGACAGGGATCAATGAGCAGTTCTTC. Its protein product is CASSDLRTGINEQFF.

Turning to this clone: Since a much larger clone is just one base distant, this may be a read error. DNA of the CDR3: TGTTCCAGCAGTCCCCGAGGGTTCGGCTACACCTTC. Amino acids: CSSSPRGFGYTF. The chain carries TRBV6-1 and TRBJ1-2; D gene unclear. The CDR3 has 12 amino acids. Per germline, CDR1 MNHNS and CDR2 SASEGT.

The chain links TRBV9 to TRBJ1-1; 9 bases align to TRBD1. CDR1 and CDR2 from the germline V gene are SGDLS and YYNGEE. The CDR3 is made up of 14 amino acids. V gave up 3 bases and J gave up 7 bases; unmatched junction bases: 7. In DNA form, the CDR3 reads TGTGCCAGCAGCGCCCTACAGGGGGCCAGTGAAGCTTTCTTT. Residues: CASSALQGASEAFF. Complete variable domain (other parts from reference TRBV9 and TRBJ1-1): DSGVTQTPKHLITATGQRVTLRCSPRSGDLSVYWYQQSLDQGLQFLIQYYNGEERAKGNILERFSAQQFPDLHSELNLSSLELGDSALYFCASSALQGASEAFFGQGTRLTVV.

The chain recombines TRBV2 with TRBJ1-6; D may be TRBD1 (6 bases). The V gene's germline CDR1 is SNHLY and CDR2 FYNNEI. V was shortened by 2 bases and J by 7 bases, with 12 bases between the two germline ends. The CDR3 runs to 15 residues. CDR3 protein: CASSEYKGGNSPLHF. CDR3 bases: TGTGCCAGCAGTGAATACAAGGGGGGAAATTCACCCCTCCACTTT.

This clone occurred a few times. Distinct nucleotide sequences in the sample also encode this CDR3. The V gene is TRBV7-3, the J gene TRBJ2-7; the D gene is possibly TRBD1 (6 bases). In germline, CDR1 is SGHTA, CDR2 FQGTGA. Trimming removed 2 bases at V and 3 bases at J, with 11 bases between. The CDR3 covers 14 residues. CDR3 in amino acids: CASSLGRGNYEQYF. CDR3 coding DNA: TGTGCCAGCAGCTTAGGCAGGGGTAACTACGAGCAGTACTTC.

V and J are TRBV27 and TRBJ2-7; the D call may be TRBD1 or TRBD2 (5 bases each). The length of the CDR3 is 16 residues. From germline, CDR1 is MNHEY and CDR2 SMNVEV (reference sequence). Trimming left V 2 bases short and J 7 bases short, with 21 bases between. CDR3 residues: CASSLARDLVSSEQYF. The CDR3 nucleotides read TGTGCCAGCAGTTTAGCCCGGGACCTCGTCTCGTCAGAGCAGTACTTC.

The chain couples TRBV4-1 to TRBJ1-2; tentatively, D is TRBD1 (6 bases). With 0 bases removed from V and 2 bases from J, the gap between germline ends came to 13 bases. Looked up from germline, CDR1 is MGHRA and CDR2 is YSYEKL. This CDR3 contains 16 residues. For the CDR3, the DNA is TGCGCCAGCAGCCAAGATGGGGGCTCCCACAACTATGGCTACACCTTC. It yields the protein CASSQDGGSHNYGYTF.

CDR3 sequence: CASSLYGSRETQYF. In DNA form, the CDR3 reads TGTGCCAGCAGCTTATACGGGAGCCGGGAGACCCAGTACTTC. The chain uses TRBV7-2 and TRBJ2-5; D may be TRBD2 (6 bases). V gave up 2 bases and J gave up 5 bases, with 12 bases separating them. CDR1 SGHTA and CDR2 FQGNSA come from the germline V gene. The CDR3 is 14 residues long.

V is TRBV20-1 and J is TRBJ1-1; no reliable D call. The CDR3 is made up of 10 amino acids. Trimming stripped 6 bases from V and 0 bases from J, with 2 bases between. Germline CDR1 and CDR2: DFQATT and SNEGSKA (reference sequence). CDR3 amino acids: CSAMNTEAFF. In DNA, the CDR3 is TGCAGTGCAATGAACACTGAAGCTTTCTTT.

The CDR3 DNA reads TGTGCCAGCAGCGTATATGAAGGGACTAGCAAGTACTTC. It encodes CASSVYEGTSKYF. J is TRBJ2-4 and V is TRBV6-2 or TRBV6-3; 9 nucleotides match TRBD2. CDR1 is MNHEY, CDR2 SVGEGT, per germline. This CDR3 has 13 amino acids. The V and J ends lost 6 bases and 14 bases, in that order; junction bases with no gene match: 11.

This chain uses TRBV28 with TRBJ1-2; D is possibly TRBD1 (5 bases). V lost 5 bases and J 5 bases, leaving 24 bases between the germline ends. Germline V CDR1 and CDR2: MDHEN, SYDVKM. The CDR3 consists of 17 residues. CDR3 DNA sequence: TGTGCCAGCAGTACCAACGGGGCCTTGGGGGTTCAATATGGCTACACCTTC. Translated, it gives CASSTNGALGVQYGYTF.

This chain uses TRBV4-2 with TRBJ2-7, with TRBD2 matching over 9 bases. The CDR3 loop spans 16 amino acids. From germline, CDR1 is LGHNA and CDR2 YNFKEQ. V shed 4 bases, J shed 6 bases, and the junction held 13 bases outside the gene matches. The CDR3 DNA follows: TGTGCCAGCAGCCCCTGGGGGACTAGCCCTCCTACCGAGCAGTACTTC. The encoded protein is CASSPWGTSPPTEQYF.

This clone has more than one count but fewer than ten. Here the CDR3 reads CASTSLGRVQPQHF. In DNA, the CDR3 is TGTGCCAGCACCTCACTAGGGAGGGTACAGCCCCAGCATTTT. The chain couples TRBV28 to TRBJ1-5, with D uncertain. This CDR3 is built from 14 residues. The V end lost 7 bases, the J end lost 7 bases, and 17 bases lay between the germline ends. The V gene's germline CDR1 is MDHEN and CDR2 SYDVKM.

The chain recombines TRBV6-1 with TRBJ2-2, with D tentatively TRBD1 (5 bases). The CDR3 consists of 14 residues. CDR1 and CDR2 from the germline V gene are MNHNS and SASEGT. Trimming shortened V by 5 bases and J by 4 bases, and 11 bases separated the two germline ends. The CDR3 region is CASSKGLGTGELFF. CDR3 bases: TGTGCCAGCAGTAAGGGGTTGGGCACCGGGGAGCTGTTTTTT.

Only a few counts were recorded for this clone. V gene TRBV10-3 combines with J gene TRBJ1-4, with 7 bases that match TRBD1. This CDR3 is built from 17 residues. Looked up from germline, CDR1 is ENHRY and CDR2 is SYGVKD. The V segment lost 4 bases and the J segment 1 base; nucleotides outside the gene matches: 9. The CDR3 here is CAISGTQTGLTNEKLFF. CDR3 in DNA: TGTGCCATCAGTGGGACTCAGACAGGGCTAACTAATGAAAAACTGTTTTTT.

This clone was seen a few times. The V gene is TRBV6-1, the J gene TRBJ2-7; 8 bases are a match to TRBD1. Germline-derived CDR1 and CDR2 are MNHNS and SASEGT. The CDR3 extends over 12 amino acids. Trimming cost V 7 bases and J 5 bases; bases outside gene matches: 4. The CDR3 coding sequence is TGTGCCAGCACAGGGGGCTTCAACGAGCAGTACTTC. Protein sequence: CASTGGFNEQYF.

There are a few counts of this clone. The chain combines TRBV6-2 or TRBV6-3 with TRBJ2-3; 7 nucleotides line up with TRBD2. CDR1 and CDR2 (germline): MNHEY, SVGEGT. V dropped 0 bases and J dropped 2; count of bases not matched to a gene: 2. CDR3 size: 15 residues. The CDR3 DNA is TGTGCCAGCAGTTACTCGGCGGGGGACACAGATACGCAGTATTTT. It encodes CASSYSAGDTDTQYF.

The gene calls are TRBV30 and TRBJ1-1; possible D gene TRBD1, 5 bases. Germline assignment: CDR1 GTSNPN and CDR2 SVGIG (reference sequence). Between the trimmed V and J ends, which lost 3 bases and 5 bases, there was a span of 19 bases. There are 15 residues in the CDR3. The CDR3 here is CAWSYGGDLGTEAFF. The CDR3 nucleotides are TGTGCCTGGAGCTATGGGGGGGACCTAGGGACTGAAGCTTTCTTT.